A single sample gave rise to the 10 T cell receptor beta chains below, sequenced in a study of shared clonotypes between healthy human individuals. Assay used: immunoSEQ multiplex PCR; TCRdb lists only in-frame clones, some missing. The sample yields nearly 1,000,000 clones, about three quarters seen once. The sequenced material came from memory CD4+ T cells sorted from blood. Noted subset: CD45RA-negative fraction. The receptors derive from a man aged 18 to 30 in good health.

This clone was seen a few times. A read error may produce the germline difference seen at one junction end. The V gene is TRBV7-7, the J gene TRBJ2-7; D uncertain. The CDR3 runs 19 residues. Germline CDR1 SSHAT, CDR2 FNYEAQ (reference sequence). The CDR3 here is CASSLAGAVPVHKSYEQYF. CDR3 in DNA: TGTGCTAGCAGCTTAGCCGGAGCTGTCCCCGTCCATAAATCCTACGAGCAGTACTTC.

The V gene is TRBV25-1, the J gene TRBJ1-6; D is ambiguous. CDR3 length equals 14 residues. Germline loops: CDR1 MGHDK, CDR2 SYGVNS. V lost 3 bases and J 3 bases, leaving 6 bases between the germline ends. CDR3 sequence: CASSDQYYNSPLHF. CDR3 in DNA: TGTGCCAGCAGTGACCAGTACTATAATTCACCCCTCCACTTT.

The CDR3 sequence is CASSLFGRGVTYEQYF. The CDR3 DNA follows: TGTGCCAGCAGCTTATTCGGTAGGGGGGTTACCTACGAGCAGTACTTC. V is TRBV5-4 and J is TRBJ2-7; D may be TRBD1 or TRBD2 (6 bases each). CDR1 and CDR2 from the germline V gene are SGHNT and YYREEE (reference sequence). Trimming removed 2 bases at V and 2 bases at J, with 17 bases between. The CDR3 is 16 amino acids. Variable domain in full (rest from reference TRBV5-4 and TRBJ2-7): ETGVTQSPTHLIKTRGQQVTLRCSSQSGHNTVSWYQQALGQGPQFIFQYYREEENGRGNFPPRFSGLQFPNYSSELNVNALELDDSALYLCASSLFGRGVTYEQYFGPGTRLTVT.

In this sample, this clone turned up a few times. V and J are TRBV11-3 and TRBJ2-5; 7 bases match TRBD1. The V segment lost 5 bases and the J segment 2 bases; nucleotides outside the gene matches: 5. The germline gives CDR1 SGHNT, CDR2 YENEEA. The CDR3 spans 14 residues. The CDR3 bases are TGTGCCAGCAGCCCTGGGACAGTACAAGAGACCCAGTACTTC. Its translation: CASSPGTVQETQYF.

CDR3 region: CASSPGAARGEAFF. CDR3 DNA sequence: TGTGCCAGCTCACCAGGGGCCGCACGGGGTGAAGCTTTCTTT. V and J are TRBV18 and TRBJ1-1; D might be TRBD1 (5 bases). V lost 2 bases and J lost 7, with 14 bases in between. This CDR3 spans 14 amino acids. Germline values: CDR1 KGHSH, CDR2 LQKENI. The full variable domain, its missing parts supplied by reference TRBV18 and TRBJ1-1, is NAGVMQNPRHLVRRRGQEARLRCSPMKGHSHVYWYRQLPEEGLKFMVYLQKENIIDESGMPKERFSAEFPKEGPSILRIQQVVRGDSAAYFCASSPGAARGEAFFGQGTRLTVV.

The genes are TRBV2 and TRBJ2-3, with no clear D. This CDR3 spans 14 amino acids. Germline CDR1 and CDR2: SNHLY and FYNNEI. The germline V and J ends were trimmed by 4 bases and 4 bases, with 12 bases remaining between them. CDR3 residues: CASSVLSSSDTQYF. As DNA, the CDR3 is TGTGCCAGCAGTGTACTATCTAGTTCAGATACGCAGTATTTT.

In this sample, this clone turned up a few times. This chain uses TRBV10-3 with TRBJ2-2; D is unresolved. The CDR3 spans 13 residues. CDR1 is ENHRY and CDR2 is SYGVKD in the germline V gene. V dropped 0 bases and J dropped 5 bases, with 4 bases sitting between them. CDR3 region: CAISESRTGELFF. In nucleotides, the CDR3 is TGTGCCATCAGTGAGTCGAGAACCGGGGAGCTGTTTTTT.

The rearrangement links TRBV5-1 to TRBJ1-1; possible D gene TRBD1, 6 bases. V was pared by 3 bases and J by 8 bases, with 8 bases between. CDR3 length equals 11 residues. Germline values: CDR1 SGHRS, CDR2 YFSETQ. The CDR3 sequence is CASSSGQEAFF. CDR3 coding DNA: TGCGCCAGCAGCTCCGGACAGGAAGCTTTCTTT.

A note on this clone: The germline gene is not matched at one end of the junction; a read error may be the cause. The rearrangement uses TRBV20-1 and TRBJ2-5; no definite D call. Germline values: CDR1 DFQATT, CDR2 SNEGSKA (reference sequence). The CDR3 covers 11 residues. The CDR3 here is CSARQQEAQYF. DNA of the CDR3: TGCAGTGCTAGACAGCAAGAGGCCCAGTACTTC.

This sequence joins TRBV19 and TRBJ1-1, with TRBD1 as a possible D gene (5 bases). CDR1 and CDR2 from the germline V gene are LNHDA and SQIVND (reference sequence). Trimming pared 3 bases from V and 5 bases from J, leaving 16 bases between. The CDR3 is 15 residues long. As DNA, the CDR3 is TGTGCCAGTAGTATTGAGGGGACGGTAACGACTGAAGCTTTCTTT. This encodes CASSIEGTVTTEAFF.